These 8 T cell receptor beta chains were sequenced from one sample in a study of tumor and adjacent non-tumor tissue in lung cancer. No cell sorting was done before RNA was extracted from the tissue. The normal lung tissue was taken more than 3 cm from the tumor edge. The library came from three nested PCR rounds adapted from ARM-PCR protocols. TCRdb used MiXCR to reprocess the multiplex PCR reads, holding one entry per CDR3 protein. The sample consists of some 100,000 distinct CDR3 sequences, about 62% of them appearing once. The sample comprised distant non-tumor lung tissue. The receptors were gathered from a man younger than 40 with non-small cell lung cancer.

This clonotype was recorded at least ten times. The chain recombines TRBV6-5 with TRBJ1-1, with 8 bases that match TRBD1. CDR3 size: 15 residues. Losses at the gene ends were 5 bases for V and 1 base for J; bases not matched to a gene: 6. CDR1 and CDR2 from the germline V gene are MNHEY and SVGAGI. For the CDR3, the DNA is TGTGCCAGCAGTCCAGCCGGGACAGGGAACACTGAAGCTTTCTTT. Its translation is CASSPAGTGNTEAFF.

This clonotype was seen more than once but under ten times. This rearrangement joins TRBV11-2 to TRBJ2-7, with a possible D match to TRBD1 (5 bases). CDR3 length: 12 residues. CDR1 and CDR2 (germline): SGHAT, FQNNGV. Trimming took off 5 bases at V and 2 bases at J, with 7 bases between the two ends. The CDR3 region is CASSRQPYEQYF. The CDR3, as DNA: TGTGCCAGCAGCCGACAGCCCTACGAGCAGTACTTC.

On this clonotype: One end of the junction does not line up with germline, which may come from a read error. The chain links TRBV20-1 to TRBJ1-2, with D perhaps matching TRBD1 (5 bases). Germline CDR1 reads DFQATT; CDR2 reads SNEGSKA (reference sequence). The CDR3 consists of 16 residues. The CDR3 DNA reads TGCGGTGCTAGAGATTCAGGGAGCGGAGCTAACTATGGCTACATCTTC. Translation: CGARDSGSGANYGYIF.

In regard to this clonotype: One base away lies a much larger clone, so this may be a sequencing read error. The chain uses TRBV10-3 and TRBJ2-5; D is tentatively TRBD1 or TRBD2 (5 bases each). V was shortened by 6 bases and J by 4 bases, with 18 bases between the two germline ends. CDR1 ENHRY and CDR2 SYGVKD come from the germline V gene. The CDR3 spans 15 residues. The CDR3 reads CAIRASGQGGETQYF. As DNA, the CDR3 is TGTGCCATCAGGGCTTCGGGGCAGGGTGGAGAGACCCAGTACTTC.

Turning to this clonotype: The junction does not match germline at one end; this may be a read error. This rearrangement joins TRBV5-1 to TRBJ2-7, with TRBD2 identical over 7 bases. Germline values: CDR1 SGHRS, CDR2 YFSETQ. CDR3 length: 16 residues. Here the CDR3 reads CASSLVGGMPSYEQYF. The CDR3 DNA reads TGCGCCAGTAGCTTGGTGGGAGGGATGCCCTCCTACGAGCAGTACTTC.

The chain carries TRBV29-1 and TRBJ2-3, with D perhaps matching TRBD1 (5 bases). The CDR3 contains 15 residues. Germline assignment: CDR1 SQVTM and CDR2 ANQGSEA. V was clipped by 5 bases and J by 2 bases, with 17 bases between them. The CDR3 nucleotides read TGCAGCGTTAGGGGTGGTAGGTTAAACACAGATACGCAGTATTTT. As protein: CSVRGGRLNTDTQYF.

Comments on this clonotype: A junction end diverges from the germline sequence, so it may reflect a read error. The CDR3 region has the DNA TGTGCCAGCAGCTCTACAGGGAGCGGGATTGGCACCGGGGAGCTGTTATTT. Translated: CASSSTGSGIGTGELLF. The V and J genes are TRBV4-2 and TRBJ2-2; TRBD2 is a possible D gene (7 bases). Germline CDR1 and CDR2: LGHNA and YNFKEQ. There are 17 residues in the CDR3.

The sample holds a few counts of this clonotype. A read error may account for a junction end that differs from germline. The chain is built from TRBV11-3 and TRBJ2-2; tentative D call: TRBD2 (6 bases). The CDR3 sequence is 16 residues long. CDR1 SGHNT and CDR2 YENEEA come from the germline V gene. The CDR3 sequence is CASSSRGRLDTGELLF. CDR3 sequence (DNA): TGTGCCAGCAGCTCTCGGGGCAGACTAGACACCGGGGAGCTGTTATTT.